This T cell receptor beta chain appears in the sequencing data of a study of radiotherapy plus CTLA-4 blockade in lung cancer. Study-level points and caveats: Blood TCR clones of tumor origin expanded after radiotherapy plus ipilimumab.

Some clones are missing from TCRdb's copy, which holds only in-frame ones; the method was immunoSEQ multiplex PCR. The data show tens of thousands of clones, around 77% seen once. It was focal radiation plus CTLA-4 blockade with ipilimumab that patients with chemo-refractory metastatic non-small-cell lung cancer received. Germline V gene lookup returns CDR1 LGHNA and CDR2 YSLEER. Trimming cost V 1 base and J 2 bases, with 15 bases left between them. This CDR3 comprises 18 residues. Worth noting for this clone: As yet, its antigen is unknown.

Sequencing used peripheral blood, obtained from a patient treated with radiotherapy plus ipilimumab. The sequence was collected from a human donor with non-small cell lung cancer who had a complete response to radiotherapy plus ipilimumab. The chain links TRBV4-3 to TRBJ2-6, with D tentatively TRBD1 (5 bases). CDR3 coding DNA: TGCGCCAGCAGCCAAGGTACAGGTTCGTTAGCTGGGGCCAACGTCCTGACTTTC. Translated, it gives CASSQGTGSLAGANVLTF.